The table lists the clone carrying this T cell receptor beta chain with many counts. Its antigen remains unidentified. The data were obtained in a study of metastatic and nonmetastatic thyroid tumors. General study findings and limits: Relative to benign nodules, malignant thyroid tumors were reportedly characterized by significantly elevated TCR beta diversity in blood and tumor.

No patient received treatment before thyroid surgery. This CDR3 is 15 amino acids long. V was pared by 5 bases and J by 0 bases, with 1 base of the junction left unmatched. TCRdb re-called the PCR reads with MiXCR. Of approximately 82,000 clones listed, under 15% were seen once; the top ten hold 7% to 10%. The receptor's source is a female donor with papillary thyroid cancer or a benign thyroid nodule (not recorded which). Some clones in this sample may be carry-over from other donors' samples. J is TRBJ2-3 and V is TRBV12-3 or TRBV12-4, with TRBD1 identical over 11 bases. Sequenced: tumor tissue. CDR3 DNA sequence: TGTGCCAGCAGTGGACAGGGGGCTAGCACAGATACGCAGTATTTT. It codes for CASSGQGASTDTQYF.